Presented here are 25 T cell receptor beta chains from one specimen sequenced in a study of long-term antiretroviral therapy in people with HIV. Version v3.0 of the immunoSEQ assay ran at survey level. Clones were sequenced by immunoSEQ multiplex PCR, and TCRdb holds only the in-frame ones, with some missing. The data hold 20,000 to 25,000 clones, with around 80% observed a single time. The material was unsorted PBMCs, obtained 1.2 years after starting antiretroviral therapy. The source is a woman between 40 and 50 years old with HIV.

The V call is TRBV4-1, the J call TRBJ1-1; 8 bases match TRBD1. With V trimmed by 3 bases and J by 6 bases, 9 bases remained unmatched. Germline CDR1 MGHRA, CDR2 YSYEKL. CDR3 length: 15 residues. This CDR3 is CASSHQTGVGSEAFF. CDR3 coding DNA: TGCGCCAGCAGCCATCAGACAGGGGTTGGATCTGAAGCTTTCTTT.

V usage is TRBV29-1 and J usage is TRBJ2-1; 9 positions match TRBD2. With 5 bases clipped from V and 1 base from J, the junction kept 6 bases outside the gene matches. The CDR3 extends over 15 amino acids. Looked up from germline, CDR1 is SQVTM and CDR2 is ANQGSEA. CDR3 bases: TGCAGCGTTTCTGGACTAGCGCTATCCTACAATGAGCAGTTCTTC. Its translation is CSVSGLALSYNEQFF.

This chain joins TRBV6-6 and TRBJ2-7, with 9 bases aligning to TRBD2. In germline, CDR1 is MNHNY, CDR2 SVGAGI (reference sequence). V trimming: 6 bases; J trimming: 0 bases; junction bases outside the gene matches: 3. The CDR3 runs to 14 residues. The CDR3 is CASRLSGSSYEQYF. As DNA, the CDR3 is TGTGCCAGCAGACTTAGCGGGAGCTCCTACGAGCAGTACTTC.

The rearrangement joins TRBV27 to TRBJ2-7; perhaps TRBD2 as D (6 bases). The CDR3 has 14 amino acids. Germline V gene sequence: CDR1 MNHEY, CDR2 SMNVEV (reference sequence). V lost 6 bases, J lost 3 bases, and 15 bases lay in between. This chain's CDR3 is CASRWRGTLYEQYF. CDR3 sequence (DNA): TGTGCCAGCAGGTGGCGGGGTACCCTCTACGAGCAGTACTTC.

This sequence joins TRBV29-1 and TRBJ1-2; TRBD1 aligns across 7 bases. Per the germline V gene, CDR1 is SQVTM and CDR2 is ANQGSEA. The V and J ends lost 6 bases and 8 bases, in that order; junction bases with no gene match: 12. CDR3 length equals 13 residues. The DNA for the CDR3 is TGCAGCGTACCCACAGGGGCCTTGCCAGGCTACACCTTC. It encodes CSVPTGALPGYTF.

The rearrangement joins TRBV25-1 to TRBJ1-6; D is perhaps TRBD1 (5 bases). Trimming cost V 0 bases and J 8 bases, with 14 bases left between them. Germline CDR1 is MGHDK and CDR2 is SYGVNS. The CDR3 totals 16 residues. The CDR3 DNA follows: TGTGCCAGCAGTGAATATTCTATGGGGGATTATTCACCCCTCCACTTT. It is translated as CASSEYSMGDYSPLHF. The entire variable domain, with the rest obtained from reference TRBV25-1 and TRBJ1-6, is as follows: EADIYQTPRYLVIGTGKKITLECSQTMGHDKMYWYQQDPGMELHLIHYSYGVNSTEKGDLSSESTVSRIRTEHFPLTLESARPSHTSQYLCASSEYSMGDYSPLHFGNGTRLTVT.

The rearrangement uses TRBV11-3 and TRBJ2-3, with TRBD2 matching 7 bases. V lost 3 bases, J lost 1 base, and 4 bases stayed unmatched. This CDR3 region has 15 residues. Germline CDR1 and CDR2: SGHNT and YENEEA. The CDR3 here is CASSFIRGGTDTQYF. DNA for the CDR3: TGTGCCAGCAGCTTTATTCGGGGGGGCACAGATACGCAGTATTTT.

The CDR3 loop reads CASRGTNTGELFF. The CDR3 region has the DNA TGTGCCAGCAGAGGGACGAACACCGGGGAGCTGTTTTTT. The rearrangement joins TRBV25-1 to TRBJ2-2; D is unresolved. Between the trimmed V and J ends, which lost 6 bases and 0 bases, there was a span of 5 bases. This CDR3 contains 13 residues. Germline CDR1 MGHDK, CDR2 SYGVNS.

The gene calls are TRBV11-3 and TRBJ1-3; D remains unclear. V gave up 5 bases and J gave up 0 bases, with 11 bases separating them. CDR1 is SGHNT, CDR2 YENEEA, per germline. CDR3 length equals 15 residues. CDR3 loop: CASSERGISGNTIYF. The CDR3 DNA follows: TGTGCCAGCAGCGAAAGAGGAATCTCTGGAAACACCATATATTTT.

The genes are TRBV28 and TRBJ2-1, with 8 bases lining up with TRBD1. The CDR3 spans 16 residues. The V and J ends lost 7 bases and 0 bases, in that order; junction bases with no gene match: 8. CDR1 and CDR2 (germline): MDHEN, SYDVKM. The CDR3 DNA follows: TGTGCCAGCAACAACGGACAGGGCCACTCCTACAATGAGCAGTTCTTC. Protein product: CASNNGQGHSYNEQFF.

This chain uses TRBV7-6 with TRBJ2-5; 12 bases map to TRBD2. The J segment lost 2 bases and the V segment lost 8 bases, leaving 9 bases of the junction unmatched. Germline V gives CDR1 SGHVS, CDR2 FNYEAQ. The CDR3 is 16 amino acids. The CDR3 coding sequence is TGTGCCAGCGGGGGAGGGACTAGCGGGCTACAAGAGACCCAGTACTTC. The encoded protein is CASGGGTSGLQETQYF.

Only a few counts were recorded for this clone. The chain is built from TRBV6-6 and TRBJ1-2; 7 bases agree with TRBD1. Germline CDR1 is MNHNY and CDR2 is SVGAGI (reference sequence). J gave up 3 bases and V 6 bases, and 10 bases lay outside the gene matches. The CDR3 length is 15 residues. The CDR3 protein is CASRKGTAADYGYTF. CDR3 bases: TGTGCCAGCAGAAAGGGGACAGCCGCCGACTATGGCTACACCTTC.

The genes are TRBV19 and TRBJ2-7, with 7 bases matching TRBD1. Germline loops: CDR1 LNHDA, CDR2 SQIVND (reference sequence). The CDR3 loop spans 15 amino acids. Trimming at V came to 5 bases and at J to 3 bases, leaving 10 bases not matched to a gene. CDR3 DNA: TGTGCCAGTAGTCTGTTCAGGGGGATCGGCTACGAGCAGTACTTC. Protein product: CASSLFRGIGYEQYF. The full variable domain, with the rest looked up from reference TRBV19 and TRBJ2-7, is DGGITQSPKYLFRKEGQNVTLSCEQNLNHDAMYWYRQDPGQGLRLIYYSQIVNDFQKGDIAEGYSVSREKKESFPLTVTSAQKNPTAFYLCASSLFRGIGYEQYFGPGTRLTVT.

The rearrangement links TRBV11-2 to TRBJ2-3; 10 bases agree with TRBD2. Germline V gene lookup returns CDR1 SGHAT and CDR2 FQNNGV. V lost 5 bases to trimming and J lost 1 base; unmatched junction nucleotides: 0. This CDR3 spans 14 amino acids. As DNA, the CDR3 is TGTGCCAGCAGCCTAGCGGGAGGCACAGATACGCAGTATTTT. Its translation: CASSLAGGTDTQYF. The whole variable domain, remainder taken from reference TRBV11-2 and TRBJ2-3, is EAGVAQSPRYKIIEKRQSVAFWCNPISGHATLYWYQQILGQGPKLLIQFQNNGVVDDSQLPKDRFSAERLKGVDSTLKIQPAKLEDSAVYLCASSLAGGTDTQYFGPGTRLTVL.

This chain connects TRBV13 to TRBJ2-7, with 9 bases lining up with TRBD2. This CDR3 spans 15 amino acids. With V trimmed by 5 bases and J by 0 bases, 5 bases remained unmatched. Looked up from germline, CDR1 is PRHDT and CDR2 is FYEKMQ (reference sequence). In DNA form, the CDR3 reads TGTGCCAGCAGCGTTAGCGGGAGTACCTCCTACGAGCAGTACTTC. This translates into CASSVSGSTSYEQYF.

J is TRBJ2-1 and V is TRBV27, with TRBD2 matching 11 bases. This CDR3 is built from 13 residues. CDR1 and CDR2 (germline): MNHEY, SMNVEV (reference sequence). V lost 6 bases, J lost 7 bases, and 2 bases stayed unmatched. CDR3 sequence (DNA): TGTGCCAGCAGAACTAGCGGGAGTAATGAGCAGTTCTTC. Residues: CASRTSGSNEQFF.

The chain joins TRBV11-2 to TRBJ2-5; D may be TRBD2 (5 bases). There are 15 residues in the CDR3. With 5 bases removed from V and 0 bases from J, the gap between germline ends came to 13 bases. Germline V gene lookup returns CDR1 SGHAT and CDR2 FQNNGV. The CDR3 sequence: CASSLSADYQETQYF. CDR3 sequence (DNA): TGTGCCAGCAGCCTTTCAGCGGACTACCAAGAGACCCAGTACTTC.

This clone was found once. J is TRBJ2-1 and V is TRBV11-2; D perhaps matches TRBD2 (5 bases). From germline, CDR1 is SGHAT and CDR2 FQNNGV. CDR3 size: 13 residues. Trimming left V 5 bases short and J 7 bases short, with 12 bases between. Here the CDR3 DNA reads TGTGCCAGCAGCCCCGTCTTAGCGAATGAGCAGTTCTTC. It codes for CASSPVLANEQFF. Looking up the rest from reference TRBV11-2 and TRBJ2-1 gives the full variable domain: EAGVAQSPRYKIIEKRQSVAFWCNPISGHATLYWYQQILGQGPKLLIQFQNNGVVDDSQLPKDRFSAERLKGVDSTLKIQPAKLEDSAVYLCASSPVLANEQFFGPGTRLTVL.

V usage is TRBV6-5 and J usage is TRBJ2-7; perhaps TRBD1 as D (5 bases). V lost 5 bases and J 1 base, leaving 12 bases between the germline ends. CDR1 is MNHEY and CDR2 is SVGAGI in the germline V gene. This CDR3 is built from 14 residues. CDR3 loop: CASSPQGNSYEQYF. Written as DNA, the CDR3 is TGTGCCAGCAGTCCCCAGGGTAATTCCTACGAGCAGTACTTC.

The rearrangement links TRBV5-1 to TRBJ2-5; D tentatively fits TRBD1 or TRBD2 (5 bases each). The CDR3 totals 14 residues. The germline V gene encodes CDR1 SGHRS and CDR2 YFSETQ. Trimming left V 0 bases short and J 5 bases short, with 11 bases between. Written as DNA, the CDR3 is TGCGCCAGCAGCTTGGGGGACCCCGTTGAGACCCAGTACTTC. Translation: CASSLGDPVETQYF.

The V gene is TRBV29-1, the J gene TRBJ2-2; D remains unclear. Germline-derived CDR1 and CDR2 are SQVTM and ANQGSEA. This CDR3 comprises 13 residues. V dropped 4 bases and J dropped 0 bases, with 6 bases sitting between them. Written as DNA, the CDR3 is TGCAGCGTTGGACATACGAACACCGGGGAGCTGTTTTTT. Its protein is CSVGHTNTGELFF.

This clone is categorized as medium-sized. The rearrangement links TRBV5-5 to TRBJ1-3; TRBD1 might be the D (5 bases). The CDR3 consists of 17 residues. CDR1 is SGHKS, CDR2 YYEKEE, per germline (reference sequence). The ends were cut back, 0 bases at V and 2 bases at J, with 15 bases in the middle. As DNA, the CDR3 is TGTGCCAGCAGCTTGGAATTGATGCCAGGGCCTGGAAACACCATATATTTT. The encoded protein is CASSLELMPGPGNTIYF. The whole variable domain, remainder taken from reference TRBV5-5 and TRBJ1-3, is DAGVTQSPTHLIKTRGQQVTLRCSPISGHKSVSWYQQVLGQGPQFIFQYYEKEERGRGNFPDRFSARQFPNYSSELNVNALLLGDSALYLCASSLELMPGPGNTIYFGEGSWLTVV.

The chain joins TRBV6-5 to TRBJ2-3, with TRBD2 identical over 7 bases. The germline V gene has CDR1 MNHEY and CDR2 SVGAGI. CDR3 length: 15 residues. With 5 bases clipped from V and 4 bases from J, the junction kept 9 bases outside the gene matches. The CDR3 DNA is TGTGCCAGCAGTCCAGCGGGAAGGGGCTCAGATACGCAGTATTTT. It translates to CASSPAGRGSDTQYF.

In its sample, this clone was seen once. V gene TRBV11-2 combines with J gene TRBJ2-2, with 9 bases matching TRBD1. The J segment lost 6 bases and the V segment lost 2 bases, leaving 4 bases of the junction unmatched. This CDR3 comprises 15 residues. CDR1 and CDR2 from the germline V gene are SGHAT and FQNNGV. CDR3 region: CASSLTTGGAGELFF. The CDR3 nucleotides read TGTGCCAGCAGCTTAACGACAGGGGGGGCCGGGGAGCTGTTTTTT.

The genes are TRBV4-1 and TRBJ2-2, with unresolved D. The CDR3 contains 14 residues. Deletions cut 5 bases from V and 4 bases from J, with 11 bases between. Germline-derived CDR1 and CDR2 are MGHRA and YSYEKL. In DNA, the CDR3 is TGCGCCAGCAGCACCCGGACGCTCACCGGGGAGCTGTTTTTT. Protein: CASSTRTLTGELFF.